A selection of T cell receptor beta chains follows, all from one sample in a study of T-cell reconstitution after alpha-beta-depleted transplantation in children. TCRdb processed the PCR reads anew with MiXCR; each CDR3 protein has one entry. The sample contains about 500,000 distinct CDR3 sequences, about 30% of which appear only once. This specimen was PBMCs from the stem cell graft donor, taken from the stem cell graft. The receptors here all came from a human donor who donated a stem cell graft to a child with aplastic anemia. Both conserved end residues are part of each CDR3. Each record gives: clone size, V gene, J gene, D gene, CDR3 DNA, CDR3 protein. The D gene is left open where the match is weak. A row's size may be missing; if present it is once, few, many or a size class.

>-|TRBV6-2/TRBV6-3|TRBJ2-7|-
TGTGCCAGCAGTTACTCGAATACTCCCTATGGCAGCGGCTACTACGAGCAGTACTTC
CASSYSNTPYGSGYYEQYF
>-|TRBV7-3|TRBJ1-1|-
TGTGCCAGCAGCTTAAGACAGGTGGCGAACACTGAAGCTTTCTTT
CASSLRQVANTEAFF
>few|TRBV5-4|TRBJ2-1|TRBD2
TGTGCCAGCAGCTTGGTTCTAGCGGAAGTCAATGAGCAGTTCTTC
CASSLVLAEVNEQFF
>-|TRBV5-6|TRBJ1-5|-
TGTGCCAGCAGCTTAAAGGGGCTGTATAGCAATCAGCCCCAGCATTTT
CASSLKGLYSNQPQHF
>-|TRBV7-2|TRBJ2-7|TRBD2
TGTGCCAGCAGGGGCGGGCTAGCGGGGGTATACGAGCAGTACTTC
CASRGGLAGVYEQYF
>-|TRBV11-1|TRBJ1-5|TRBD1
TGTGCCAGCAGCTTAGCAGGGGGCGGAGTGGGCAATCAGCCCCAGCATTTT
CASSLAGGGVGNQPQHF
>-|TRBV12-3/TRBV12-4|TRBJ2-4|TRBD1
TGTGCCAGCAGGCGACTCTCCACAGGGGCTGGCATTCAGTACTTC
CASRRLSTGAGIQYF
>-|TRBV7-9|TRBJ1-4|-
TGTGCCAGCAGCTTTCAGGGAGCAACTAATGAAAAACTGTTTTTT
CASSFQGATNEKLFF
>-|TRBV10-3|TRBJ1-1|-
TGTGCCATCAGTGAGTTATCAATGAACACTGAAGCTTTCTTT
CAISELSMNTEAFF
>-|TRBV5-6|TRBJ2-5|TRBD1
TGTGCCAGCAGCTGGACAGGAAACCTACAAGAGACCCAGTACTTC
CASSWTGNLQETQYF
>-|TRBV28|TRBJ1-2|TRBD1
TGTGCCAGCAGTCCACAGGGGGGATACAACTATGGCTACACCTTC
CASSPQGGYNYGYTF
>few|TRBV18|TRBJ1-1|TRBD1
TGTGCCAGCTCACCACCGAACGGACAGGTGAACACTGAAGCTTTCTTT
CASSPPNGQVNTEAFF
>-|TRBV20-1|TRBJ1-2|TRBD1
TGCAGTGCTCAGACAGGGGACGCGGGCTACACCTTC
CSAQTGDAGYTF
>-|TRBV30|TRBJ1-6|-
TGTGCCTGGAGTGCTCAGCCCGGCGGGAATTCACCCCTCCACTTT
CAWSAQPGGNSPLHF
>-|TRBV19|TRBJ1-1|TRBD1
TGTGCCAGTAGCAAGGGGGCGCGGACTGAAGCTTTCTTT
CASSKGARTEAFF
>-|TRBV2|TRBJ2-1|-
TGTGCCAGCAGTGAATTAGGACAGTACAATGAGCAGTTCTTC
CASSELGQYNEQFF
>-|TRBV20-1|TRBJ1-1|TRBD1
TGCAGTGCCCACAGGGGCCCGATTGAAGCTTTCTTT
CSAHRGPIEAFF
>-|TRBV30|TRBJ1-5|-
TGTGCCTGGAGTTCCCCTGTTGGGGGGCGAGGTAGGCCCCAGCATTTT
CAWSSPVGGRGRPQHF
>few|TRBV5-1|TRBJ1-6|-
TGCGCCAGCAGCCTACGGGACGATTCACCCCTCCACTTT
CASSLRDDSPLHF
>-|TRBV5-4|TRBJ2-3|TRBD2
TGTGCCAGCAGCTTGGAAGGGACTAGCATGGCAGATACGCAGTATTTT
CASSLEGTSMADTQYF
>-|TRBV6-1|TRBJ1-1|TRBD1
TGTGCCAGCAGTGATCCAGGGGGCCAGAACACTGAAGCTTTCTTT
CASSDPGGQNTEAFF
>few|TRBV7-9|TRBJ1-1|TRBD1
TGTGCCACGGAGCACAGGGGGCGGAGCGGCACTGAAGCTTTCTTT
CATEHRGRSGTEAFF
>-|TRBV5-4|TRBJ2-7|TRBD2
TGTGCCAGCGGACTAGCGGGAGGAAAAGAGCAGTACTTC
CASGLAGGKEQYF
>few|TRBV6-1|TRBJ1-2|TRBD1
TGTGCCAGCAGCATGGACAGGGCAGGGGGCTACACCTTC
CASSMDRAGGYTF
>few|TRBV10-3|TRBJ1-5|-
TGTGCCATCAGTGAGACGAGTCAGCCCCAGCATTTT
CAISETSQPQHF
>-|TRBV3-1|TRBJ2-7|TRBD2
TGTGCCAGCAGCCGAGCGGGAGGGTACGAGCAGTACTTC
CASSRAGGYEQYF
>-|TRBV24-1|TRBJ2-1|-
TGTGCCACCAGTCGGGGCCTTCTCCTTGATGAGCAGTTCTTC
CATSRGLLLDEQFF
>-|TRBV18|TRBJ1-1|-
TGTGCCAGCTCACCATACGGGAGACAGATGAACACTGAAGCTTTCTTT
CASSPYGRQMNTEAFF
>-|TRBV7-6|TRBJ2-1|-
TGTGCCAGCAGCTTAGATGCTACCTTCTCCTACAATGAGCAGTTCTTC
CASSLDATFSYNEQFF
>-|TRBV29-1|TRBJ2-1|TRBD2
TGCAGCGTCTCCTGGACGGGAGGTGGTGAGCAGTTCTTC
CSVSWTGGGEQFF
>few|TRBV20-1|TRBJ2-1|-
TGCAGTGCTAGCAGGGCAGGGATGCACTACAATGAGCAGTTCTTC
CSASRAGMHYNEQFF
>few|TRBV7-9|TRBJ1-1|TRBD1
TGTGCCAGCAGCGACAGGGGGCAAAACACTGAAGCTTTCTTT
CASSDRGQNTEAFF
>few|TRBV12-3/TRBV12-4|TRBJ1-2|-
TGTGCCAGCAGTTTAGGTCCCAGGGAGGCTGGCTACACCTTC
CASSLGPREAGYTF
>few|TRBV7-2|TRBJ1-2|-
TGTGCCAGCAGCTCCAAGAAGTATGGCTACACCTTC
CASSSKKYGYTF
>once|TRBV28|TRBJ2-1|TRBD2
TGTGCCAGCAGCACGGGACTAGCGGGCCCCTACAATGAGCAGTTCTTC
CASSTGLAGPYNEQFF
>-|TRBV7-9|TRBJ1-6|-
TGTGCCAGCAGCTTAGGGGGCGCGGGTAATTCACCCCTCCACTTT
CASSLGGAGNSPLHF
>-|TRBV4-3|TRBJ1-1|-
TGCGCCAGCAGCCAAGACTCGGGGACTGAAGCTTTCTTT
CASSQDSGTEAFF
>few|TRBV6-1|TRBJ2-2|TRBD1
TGTGCCACCTCCCCGGGGGACAGGACCACCGGGGAGCTGTTTTTT
CATSPGDRTTGELFF
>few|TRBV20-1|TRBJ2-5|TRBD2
TGCAGTGCTGGTGGACTAGCGGGAGTCCAAGAGACCCAGTACTTC
CSAGGLAGVQETQYF
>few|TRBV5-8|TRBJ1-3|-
TGTGCCAGCAGCTTGGTTGGGGGCTCTGGAAACACCATATATTTT
CASSLVGGSGNTIYF
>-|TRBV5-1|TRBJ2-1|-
TGCGCCAGCAGCTTGGTTGGGGAGGAGCAGTTCTTC
CASSLVGEEQFF
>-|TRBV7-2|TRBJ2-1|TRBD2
TGTGCCAGCAGCTTAAATCCGGGAGGGGGGGATGAGCAGTTCTTC
CASSLNPGGGDEQFF
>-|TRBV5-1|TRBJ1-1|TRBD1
TGCGCCAGCAGCACCAGCCTCAGGGGGGAGAACACTGAAGCTTTCTTT
CASSTSLRGENTEAFF
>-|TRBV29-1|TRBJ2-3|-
TGCAGCGTTGATCTAGCCCTAGCGCCGGATACGCAGTATTTT
CSVDLALAPDTQYF
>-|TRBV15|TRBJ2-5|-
TGTGCCACCAGCAGAGGATTTGGGGAGACCCAGTACTTC
CATSRGFGETQYF
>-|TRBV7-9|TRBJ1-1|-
TGTGCCAGCAGCTCCCCTCGTCGGGGCACTGAAGCTTTCTTT
CASSSPRRGTEAFF
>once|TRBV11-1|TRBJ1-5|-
TGTGCCAGCAGCTCCGGAATAGGACAGACCGATAGCAATCAGCCCCAGCATTTT
CASSSGIGQTDSNQPQHF
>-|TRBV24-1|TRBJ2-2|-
TGTGCCACCAGTAATAGGGCCACCGGGGAGCTGTTTTTT
CATSNRATGELFF
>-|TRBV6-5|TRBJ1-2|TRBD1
TGTGCCAGCAGTTCCCGGACAGGTCACTATGGCTACACCTTC
CASSSRTGHYGYTF
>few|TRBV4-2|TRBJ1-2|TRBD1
TGTGCCAGCAGCCAAGAGAGACAGGGGGCGGGGGGCTACACCTTC
CASSQERQGAGGYTF
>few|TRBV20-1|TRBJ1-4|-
TGCAGTGCTAGAGGGACAAAGAGGGAAAGTGAAAAACTGTTTTTT
CSARGTKRESEKLFF
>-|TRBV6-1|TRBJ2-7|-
TGTGCCAGCAGGGCTGGGGTTTTCTACGAGCAGTACTTC
CASRAGVFYEQYF
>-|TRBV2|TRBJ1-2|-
TGTGCCAGCGGGAGGGGGGAATTGGTGGATGGCTACACCTTC
CASGRGELVDGYTF
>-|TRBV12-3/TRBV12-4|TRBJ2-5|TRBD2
TGTGCCAGCAGTTCCCGGGACTACTCAGTACAAGAGACCCAGTACTTC
CASSSRDYSVQETQYF
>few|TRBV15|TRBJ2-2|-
TGTGCCACCAGCAGAGAGGATGCAGGGGACTCCGGGGAGCTGTTTTTT
CATSREDAGDSGELFF